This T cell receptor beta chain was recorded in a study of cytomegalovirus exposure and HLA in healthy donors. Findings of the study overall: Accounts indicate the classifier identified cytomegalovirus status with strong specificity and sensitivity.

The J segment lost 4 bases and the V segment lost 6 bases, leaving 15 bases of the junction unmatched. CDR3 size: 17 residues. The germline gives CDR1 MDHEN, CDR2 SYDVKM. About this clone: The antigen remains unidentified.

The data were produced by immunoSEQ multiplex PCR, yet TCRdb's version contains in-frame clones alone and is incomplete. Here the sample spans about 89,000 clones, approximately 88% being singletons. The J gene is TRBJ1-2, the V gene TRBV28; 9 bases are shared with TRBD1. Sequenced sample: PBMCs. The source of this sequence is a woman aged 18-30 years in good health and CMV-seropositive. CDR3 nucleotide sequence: TGTGCCAGCAGCCCCCCACAGCCACAGGGGGCGGGCTATGGCTACACCTTC. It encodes CASSPPQPQGAGYGYTF.